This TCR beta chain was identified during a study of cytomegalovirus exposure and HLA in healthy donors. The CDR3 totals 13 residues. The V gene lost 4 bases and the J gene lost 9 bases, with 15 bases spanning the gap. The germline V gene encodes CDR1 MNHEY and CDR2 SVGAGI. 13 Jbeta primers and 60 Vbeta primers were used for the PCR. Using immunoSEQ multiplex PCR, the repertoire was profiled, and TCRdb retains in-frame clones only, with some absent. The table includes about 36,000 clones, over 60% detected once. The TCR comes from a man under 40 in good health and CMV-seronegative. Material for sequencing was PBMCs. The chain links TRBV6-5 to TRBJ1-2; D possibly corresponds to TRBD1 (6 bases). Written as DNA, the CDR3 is TGTGCCAGCAGTTTCCGGGACACCACCCGCTACACCTTC. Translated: CASSFRDTTRYTF.